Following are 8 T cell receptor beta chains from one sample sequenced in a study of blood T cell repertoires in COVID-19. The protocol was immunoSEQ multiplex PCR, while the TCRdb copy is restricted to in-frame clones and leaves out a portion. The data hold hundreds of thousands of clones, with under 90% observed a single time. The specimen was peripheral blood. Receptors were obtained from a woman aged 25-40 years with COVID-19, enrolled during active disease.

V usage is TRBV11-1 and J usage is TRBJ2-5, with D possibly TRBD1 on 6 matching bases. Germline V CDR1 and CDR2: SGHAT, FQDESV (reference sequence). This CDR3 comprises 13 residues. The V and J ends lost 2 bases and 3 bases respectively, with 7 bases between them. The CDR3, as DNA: TGTGCCAGCAGCTTACACAGGGAAGAGACCCAGTACTTC. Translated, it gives CASSLHREETQYF. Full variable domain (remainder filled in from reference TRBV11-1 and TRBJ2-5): EAEVAQSPRYKITEKSQAVAFWCDPISGHATLYWYRQILGQGPELLVQFQDESVVDDSQLPKDRFSAERLKGVDSTLKIQPAELGDSAMYLCASSLHREETQYFGPGTRLLVL.

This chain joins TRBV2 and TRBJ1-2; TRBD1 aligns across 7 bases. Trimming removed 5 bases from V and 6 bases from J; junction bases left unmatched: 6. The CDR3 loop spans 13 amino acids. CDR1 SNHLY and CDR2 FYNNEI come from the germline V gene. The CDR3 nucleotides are TGTGCCAGCAGTAGACAGGGAAGCGATGGCTACACCTTC. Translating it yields CASSRQGSDGYTF. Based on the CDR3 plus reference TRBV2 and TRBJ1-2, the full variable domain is EPEVTQTPSHQVTQMGQEVILRCVPISNHLYFYWYRQILGQKVEFLVSFYNNEISEKSEIFDDQFSVERPDGSNFTLKIRSTKLEDSAMYFCASSRQGSDGYTFGSGTRLTVV.

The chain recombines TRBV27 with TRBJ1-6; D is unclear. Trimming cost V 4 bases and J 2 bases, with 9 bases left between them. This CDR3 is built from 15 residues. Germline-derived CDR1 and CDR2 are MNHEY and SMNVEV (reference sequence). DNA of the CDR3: TGTGCCAGCAGTTCCTTGGGCCCCTATAATTCACCCCTCCACTTT. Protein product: CASSSLGPYNSPLHF.

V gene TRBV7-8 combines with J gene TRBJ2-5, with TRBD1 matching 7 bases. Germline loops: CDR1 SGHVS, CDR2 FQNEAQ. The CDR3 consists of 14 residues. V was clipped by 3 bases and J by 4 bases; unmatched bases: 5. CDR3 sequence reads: CASSFGTARETQYF. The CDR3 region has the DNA TGTGCCAGCAGCTTTGGGACAGCACGAGAGACCCAGTACTTC.

CDR3 DNA sequence: TGTGCCAGCAGCTTCCAGGACACCATATATTTT. The encoded protein is CASSFQDTIYF. The chain combines TRBV5-6 with TRBJ1-3; unclear D gene. Per germline, CDR1 SGHDT and CDR2 YYEEEE. V lost 2 bases, J lost 8 bases, and 5 bases lay in between. The CDR3 sequence is 11 residues long.

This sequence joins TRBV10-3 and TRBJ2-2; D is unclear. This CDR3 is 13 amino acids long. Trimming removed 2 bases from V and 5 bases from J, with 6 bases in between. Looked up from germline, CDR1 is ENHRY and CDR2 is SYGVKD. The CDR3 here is CAISETGTGELFF. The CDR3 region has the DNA TGTGCCATCAGTGAGACTGGTACCGGGGAGCTGTTTTTT.

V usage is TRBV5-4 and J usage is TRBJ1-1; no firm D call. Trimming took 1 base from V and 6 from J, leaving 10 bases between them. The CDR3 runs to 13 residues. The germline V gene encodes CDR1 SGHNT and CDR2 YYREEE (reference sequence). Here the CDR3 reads CASSLMDSAEAFF. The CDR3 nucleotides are TGTGCCAGCAGCTTGATGGACTCCGCTGAAGCTTTCTTT.

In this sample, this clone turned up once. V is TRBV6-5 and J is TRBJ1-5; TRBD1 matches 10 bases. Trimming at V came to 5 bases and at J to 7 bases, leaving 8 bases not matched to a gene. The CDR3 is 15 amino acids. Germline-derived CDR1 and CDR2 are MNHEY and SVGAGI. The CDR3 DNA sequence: TGTGCCAGCAGTCCAGACAGGGGGCAAGGACAGCCCCAGCATTTT. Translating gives CASSPDRGQGQPQHF.